These T cell receptor beta chains were read from a single sample in a study of breast tumors, draining lymph nodes, adjacent tissues. Via MiXCR, TCRdb re-called the multiplex PCR reads, giving one row per CDR3 protein. The table lists approximately 22,000 distinct CDR3 sequences, around two thirds of them singletons. The sequencing sample was made of tumor-adjacent breast tissue. The origin of the receptors is a female donor with breast cancer. Some clones in this sample may be carry-over from other donors' samples. Both conserved end residues are part of each CDR3. D genes are given only for firm matches. Size tells how often a clone was seen (once, few, many) or the class of an expanded clone, and some rows leave it out.

CDR3aa: CASSSPAGANVLTF
CDR3nt: TGTGCCAGCAGCTCCCCGGCCGGGGCCAACGTCCTGACTTTC
d_gene: .
v_gene: TRBV12-3/TRBV12-4
j_gene: TRBJ2-6
abundance: .

CDR3aa: CASSFLPSGVEQYF
CDR3nt: TGTGCCAGCAGCTTTCTACCTAGCGGGGTCGAGCAGTACTTC
d_gene: TRBD2
v_gene: TRBV7-6
j_gene: TRBJ2-7
abundance: few

CDR3aa: CASSLAGGDYEQYF
CDR3nt: TGTGCCAGCAGCTTGGCGGGTGGGGACTACGAGCAGTACTTC
d_gene: .
v_gene: TRBV7-9
j_gene: TRBJ2-7
abundance: .

CDR3aa: CASSTYRFDTQYF
CDR3nt: TGTGCCAGCAGCACATACAGGTTTGATACGCAGTATTTT
d_gene: .
v_gene: TRBV11-2
j_gene: TRBJ2-3
abundance: many

CDR3aa: CASSQEARGTYGYTF
CDR3nt: TGTGCCAGCAGCCAAGAGGCCAGGGGGACCTATGGCTACACCTTC
d_gene: TRBD1
v_gene: TRBV4-1
j_gene: TRBJ1-2
abundance: once

CDR3aa: CASSSAPVYNSPLHF
CDR3nt: TGCGCCAGCAGCTCTGCGCCAGTCTATAATTCACCCCTCCACTTT
d_gene: .
v_gene: TRBV5-1
j_gene: TRBJ1-6
abundance: .

CDR3aa: CASSYEGTGFGQFF
CDR3nt: TGCGCCAGCAGCTACGAAGGGACAGGGTTTGGGCAGTTCTTC
d_gene: TRBD1
v_gene: TRBV5-1
j_gene: TRBJ2-1
abundance: .

CDR3aa: CASSPGTGGYEQYF
CDR3nt: TGTGCCAGCTCACCTGGGACAGGGGGCTACGAGCAGTACTTC
d_gene: TRBD1
v_gene: TRBV18
j_gene: TRBJ2-7
abundance: medium-sized

CDR3aa: CSARDPSSNQPQHF
CDR3nt: TGCAGTGCTAGAGATCCAAGTAGCAATCAGCCCCAGCATTTT
d_gene: .
v_gene: TRBV20-1
j_gene: TRBJ1-5
abundance: .

CDR3aa: CASSEGYLYEQYF
CDR3nt: TGTGCCAGCAGTGAAGGGTACTTATACGAGCAGTACTTC
d_gene: .
v_gene: TRBV6-1
j_gene: TRBJ2-7
abundance: medium-sized

CDR3aa: CASSEGAGGLVTNEKLFF
CDR3nt: TGTGCCAGCAGTGAGGGGGCAGGGGGCTTGGTAACTAATGAAAAACTGTTTTTT
d_gene: TRBD1
v_gene: TRBV25-1
j_gene: TRBJ1-4
abundance: .